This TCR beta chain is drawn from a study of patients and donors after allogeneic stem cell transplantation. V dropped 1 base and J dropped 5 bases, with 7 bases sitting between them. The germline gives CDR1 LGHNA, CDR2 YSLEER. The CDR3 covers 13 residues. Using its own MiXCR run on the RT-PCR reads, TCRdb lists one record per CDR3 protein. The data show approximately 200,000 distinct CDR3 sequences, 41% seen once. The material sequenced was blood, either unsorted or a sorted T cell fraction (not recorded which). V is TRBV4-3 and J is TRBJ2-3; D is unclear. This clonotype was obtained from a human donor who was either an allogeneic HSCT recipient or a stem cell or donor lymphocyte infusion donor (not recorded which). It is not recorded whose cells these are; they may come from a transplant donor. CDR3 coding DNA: TGCGCCAGCAGCCAAGGAACCCAAGATACGCAGTATTTT. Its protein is CASSQGTQDTQYF.